One sample yielded the 13 T cell receptor beta chains listed below, sequenced in a study of CD8 T cells in Susac syndrome. RNA in amounts of about 0.5 to 1 ug was reverse transcribed with random hexamers. TCRdb re-called the immunoSEQ multiplex PCR reads through MiXCR, storing one row per CDR3 protein. The sample gives fewer than 250,000 distinct CDR3 sequences, about 93% of which show up once; about 0.12% is in the top ten. Sequenced material: CD8+ T cells from PBMCs. These receptors were collected from a human donor with multiple sclerosis.

The chain links TRBV4-3 to TRBJ2-5, with 7 bases aligning to TRBD2. Germline values: CDR1 LGHNA, CDR2 YSLEER. J gave up 2 bases and V 4 bases, and 10 bases lay outside the gene matches. This CDR3 contains 16 residues. CDR3 in amino acids: CASSPGGAGIQETQYF. DNA of the CDR3: TGCGCCAGCAGCCCCGGGGGAGCGGGAATTCAAGAGACCCAGTACTTC.

The chain couples TRBV27 to TRBJ1-5; D uncertain. Germline V gives CDR1 MNHEY, CDR2 SMNVEV (reference sequence). This CDR3 region has 15 residues. V gave up 6 bases and J gave up 2 bases, with 14 bases separating them. The CDR3 reads CASSPYMGGNQPQHF. CDR3 DNA: TGTGCCAGCAGCCCTTATATGGGTGGCAATCAGCCCCAGCATTTT.

This chain joins TRBV5-1 and TRBJ2-5, with D possibly TRBD1 on 5 matching bases. The V end lost 7 bases, the J end lost 1 base, and 20 bases lay between the germline ends. This CDR3 has 16 amino acids. Germline CDR1 and CDR2: SGHRS and YFSETQ. CDR3 in DNA: TGCGCCAGCTCACCTTCAGGGAAGGGGCCCCAAGAGACCCAGTACTTC. Translating gives CASSPSGKGPQETQYF. The whole variable domain, filled in from reference TRBV5-1 and TRBJ2-5, reads KAGVTQTPRYLIKTRGQQVTLSCSPISGHRSVSWYQQTPGQGLQFLFEYFSETQRNKGNFPGRFSGRQFSNSRSEMNVSTLELGDSALYLCASSPSGKGPQETQYFGPGTRLLVL.

This chain connects TRBV5-1 to TRBJ2-5, with 9 positions matching TRBD2. This CDR3 is built from 15 residues. The germline V gene has CDR1 SGHRS and CDR2 YFSETQ. V shed 4 bases and J 5 bases; nucleotides not matched to a gene: 9. CDR3 amino acids: CASSSGTSSTETQYF. The CDR3 DNA is TGCGCCAGCAGCAGCGGGACTAGCTCTACGGAGACCCAGTACTTC.

The J gene is TRBJ1-1, the V gene TRBV30, with D uncertain. Germline V gene sequence: CDR1 GTSNPN, CDR2 SVGIG (reference sequence). The CDR3 length is 12 residues. V gave up 1 base and J gave up 0 bases, with 3 bases separating them. The CDR3 nucleotides are TGTGCCTGGAGTGGTCTGAACACTGAAGCTTTCTTT. Translation gives CAWSGLNTEAFF.

The CDR3 DNA is TGTGCCAGCAGCTTGGGAGCGGGAGAACAAGAGACCCAGTACTTC. As protein: CASSLGAGEQETQYF. V gene TRBV5-4 combines with J gene TRBJ2-5; TRBD2 matches at 8 bases. After removal of 0 bases from V and 2 bases from J, the junction contained 3 bases not matched to a gene. This CDR3 has 15 residues. CDR1 is SGHNT, CDR2 YYREEE, per germline (reference sequence).

The chain employs TRBV5-6 and TRBJ1-1; D is undetermined. CDR1 is SGHDT and CDR2 is YYEEEE in the germline V gene. V was cut by 4 bases and J by 8 bases, with 18 bases left in between. The CDR3 runs to 14 residues. The CDR3 DNA is TGTGCCAGCAGCCGACTTAGTTTTTCCATCGAAGCTTTCTTT. This encodes CASSRLSFSIEAFF. The full variable domain, with the rest looked up from reference TRBV5-6 and TRBJ1-1, is DAGVTQSPTHLIKTRGQQVTLRCSPKSGHDTVSWYQQALGQGPQFIFQYYEEEERQRGNFPDRFSGHQFPNYSSELNVNALLLGDSALYLCASSRLSFSIEAFFGQGTRLTVV.

This chain joins TRBV12-3 or TRBV12-4 and TRBJ2-3; 8 bases are shared with TRBD1. The CDR3 length is 16 residues. V was pared by 3 bases and J by 6 bases, with 11 bases of the junction left unmatched. CDR3 in amino acids: CASSLGTGLRGDTQYF. The CDR3 DNA is TGTGCCAGCAGTTTGGGGACAGGTTTGAGGGGGGATACGCAGTATTTT.

The V gene is TRBV6-2 or TRBV6-3, the J gene TRBJ1-1; 8 bases map to TRBD1. From germline, CDR1 is MNHEY and CDR2 SVGEGT. CDR3 size: 15 residues. J gave up 4 bases and V 0 bases, and 4 bases lay outside the gene matches. CDR3 amino acids: CASSYSTGTGTEAFF. The CDR3 region has the DNA TGTGCCAGCAGTTACTCTACCGGGACAGGCACTGAAGCTTTCTTT.

This clonotype turned up a few times. Compared with germline, one end of the junction differs, possibly owing to a read error. The DNA of the CDR3 is TGTGCCAGCAGTTTTTCGGACACCGAAGCTTTCTTT. Its protein product is CASSFSDTEAFF. The gene calls are TRBV6-1 and TRBJ1-1, with D possibly being TRBD1 (5 bases). This CDR3 comprises 12 residues. Germline V gene sequence: CDR1 MNHNS, CDR2 SASEGT.

J is TRBJ1-5 and V is TRBV12-3 or TRBV12-4; 8 bases match TRBD1. The V segment lost 7 bases and the J segment 4 bases; nucleotides outside the gene matches: 9. The CDR3 runs 15 residues. CDR3 sequence reads: CASTPRTGLNQPQHF. The CDR3, as DNA: TGTGCCAGCACGCCCAGGACAGGGCTAAATCAGCCCCAGCATTTT.

This clonotype was observed a single time. This chain connects TRBV7-9 to TRBJ2-3; D is ambiguous. V lost 2 bases and J lost 2, with 8 bases in between. This CDR3 contains 14 residues. Germline V gene sequence: CDR1 SEHNR, CDR2 FQNEAQ (reference sequence). DNA for the CDR3: TGTGCCAGCAGCTTACCTGATCTCACAGATACGCAGTATTTT. It yields the protein CASSLPDLTDTQYF.

The genes are TRBV12-3 or TRBV12-4 and TRBJ2-1; the D is unclear. The CDR3 runs 15 residues. V shed 5 bases and J shed 0 bases, with 11 bases lying between them. This CDR3 reads CASSRSKPSYNEQFF. Here the CDR3 DNA reads TGTGCCAGCAGTCGATCGAAGCCCTCCTACAATGAGCAGTTCTTC.